This T cell receptor beta chain was found in a study of glioma-infiltrating T cells. Study-level points and caveats: Very few CDR3 sequences were shared between tissue and blood.

TCR alpha and beta CDR3 regions were amplified from RNA using iRepertoire nested multiplex PCR. TCRdb called the multiplex PCR reads again in MiXCR, with one record for every CDR3 protein. The repertoire holds 100,000 to 150,000 distinct CDR3 sequences, roughly 25% seen once, with approximately 14% in the top ten. The V gene lost 6 bases and the J gene lost 2 bases, with 18 bases spanning the gap. Germline assignment: CDR1 SGDLS and CDR2 YYNGEE. The CDR3 covers 16 residues. This clonotype was seen only a few times. Its specificity is unknown. Sample: glioma tissue, nonneoplastic brain tissue, or PBMCs (not recorded which). This receptor was taken from a human donor with low-grade glioma or glioblastoma, undergoing nonglioma brain surgery, or in good health (not recorded which). This rearrangement joins TRBV9 to TRBJ2-1; D is uncertain. CDR3 residues: CASTHDGVAAYNEQFF. The CDR3 DNA follows: TGTGCCAGCACCCACGACGGTGTGGCTGCCTACAATGAGCAGTTCTTC.